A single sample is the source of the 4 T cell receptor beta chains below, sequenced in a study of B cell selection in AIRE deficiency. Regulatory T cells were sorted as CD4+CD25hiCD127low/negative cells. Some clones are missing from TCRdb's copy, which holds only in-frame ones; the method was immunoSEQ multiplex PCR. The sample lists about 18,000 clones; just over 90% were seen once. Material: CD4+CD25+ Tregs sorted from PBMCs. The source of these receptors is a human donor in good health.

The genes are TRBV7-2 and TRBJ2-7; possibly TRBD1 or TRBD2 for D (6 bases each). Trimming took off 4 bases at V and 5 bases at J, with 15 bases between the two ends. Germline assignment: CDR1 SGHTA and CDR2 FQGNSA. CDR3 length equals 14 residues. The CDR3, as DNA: TGTGCCAGCAGCTATACTGGGGGGCTCGACGAGCAGTACTTC. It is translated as CASSYTGGLDEQYF.

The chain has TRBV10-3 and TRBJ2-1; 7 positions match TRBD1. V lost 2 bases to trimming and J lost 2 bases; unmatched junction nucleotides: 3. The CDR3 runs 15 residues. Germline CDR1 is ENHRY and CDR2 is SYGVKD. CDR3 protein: CAISEKGAAYNEQFF. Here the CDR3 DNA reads TGTGCCATCAGTGAGAAGGGGGCGGCCTACAATGAGCAGTTCTTC.

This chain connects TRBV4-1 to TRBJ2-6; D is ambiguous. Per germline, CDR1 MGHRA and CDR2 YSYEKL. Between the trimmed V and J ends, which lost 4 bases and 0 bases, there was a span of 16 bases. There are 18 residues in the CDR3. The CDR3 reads CASSLPLGPSSGANVLTF. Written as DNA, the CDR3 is TGCGCCAGCAGCCTACCCCTGGGCCCCTCCTCTGGGGCCAACGTCCTGACTTTC.

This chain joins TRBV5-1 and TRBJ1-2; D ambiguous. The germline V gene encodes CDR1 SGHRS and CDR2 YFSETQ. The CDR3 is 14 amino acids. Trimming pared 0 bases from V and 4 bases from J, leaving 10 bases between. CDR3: CASSLEGTSYGYTF. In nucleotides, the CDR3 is TGCGCCAGCAGCTTGGAGGGCACCTCCTATGGCTACACCTTC. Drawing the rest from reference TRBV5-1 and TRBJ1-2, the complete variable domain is KAGVTQTPRYLIKTRGQQVTLSCSPISGHRSVSWYQQTPGQGLQFLFEYFSETQRNKGNFPGRFSGRQFSNSRSEMNVSTLELGDSALYLCASSLEGTSYGYTFGSGTRLTVV.